The 14 T cell receptor beta chains below were found in one sample sequenced in a study of T cells after yellow fever vaccination. TCRdb reprocessed the 5' RACE reads with MiXCR, giving one entry per CDR3 protein. The sample has about 360,000 distinct CDR3 sequences; about 6% are singletons. Sequencing used PBMCs, obtained 5 days after the yellow fever booster vaccination. These receptors were taken from a man aged 25 to 40 who received the YFV17D yellow fever vaccine.

The chain uses TRBV6-6 and TRBJ1-2, with D uncertain. CDR1 and CDR2 from the germline V gene are MNHNY and SVGAGI (reference sequence). Deletions cut 3 bases from V and 2 bases from J, with 7 bases between. The length of the CDR3 is 13 residues. The CDR3 reads CASSYEQNYGYTF. Here the CDR3 DNA reads TGTGCCAGCAGTTATGAACAGAACTATGGCTACACCTTC.

The gene calls are TRBV5-1 and TRBJ2-3; 12 bases are a match to TRBD2. V shed 7 bases, J shed 5 bases, and the junction held 8 bases outside the gene matches. The CDR3 sequence is 15 residues long. The V gene's germline CDR1 is SGHRS and CDR2 YFSETQ. Here the CDR3 reads CASGTSGRPEDTQYF. DNA for the CDR3: TGCGCCAGCGGCACTAGCGGGAGGCCCGAAGATACGCAGTATTTT.

This clonotype came up once. A much larger clonotype is one base distant, so this may be a read error. The rearrangement joins TRBV29-1 to TRBJ2-2; no clear D. Germline values: CDR1 SQVTM, CDR2 ANQGSEA. The CDR3 spans 10 residues. V was clipped by 7 bases and J by 5 bases, with 5 bases between them. This CDR3 reads CSGGTGELFF. CDR3 coding DNA: TGCAGCGGTGGAACCGGGGAGCTGTTTTTT.

This clonotype has more than one count but fewer than ten. V and J are TRBV2 and TRBJ2-6, with TRBD1 as a possible D gene (5 bases). This CDR3 comprises 15 residues. The germline V gene has CDR1 SNHLY and CDR2 FYNNEI. Trimming stripped 7 bases from V and 2 bases from J, with 12 bases between. CDR3 bases: TGTGCCAGCAATCAAGGACACACTGGGGCCAACGTCCTGACTTTC. Protein product: CASNQGHTGANVLTF.

This clonotype was seen at least ten times. The chain employs TRBV10-3 and TRBJ2-7; 14 nucleotides align to TRBD2. CDR1 is ENHRY and CDR2 is SYGVKD in the germline V gene. Trimming cost V 10 bases and J 7 bases; bases outside gene matches: 6. This CDR3 is 13 amino acids long. CDR3 coding DNA: TGTGCCACCGGGACTAGCGGGAGTCAGGAGCAGTACTTC. Amino acid sequence: CATGTSGSQEQYF.

V gene TRBV27 combines with J gene TRBJ1-1, with TRBD1 as a possible D gene (5 bases). The CDR3 runs 15 residues. Deletions cut 4 bases from V and 0 bases from J, with 12 bases between. Germline values: CDR1 MNHEY, CDR2 SMNVEV (reference sequence). The CDR3 protein is CASSWGATVNTEAFF. The CDR3 nucleotides read TGTGCCAGCAGTTGGGGCGCGACAGTGAACACTGAAGCTTTCTTT.

This clonotype came up a few times. The chain uses TRBV19 and TRBJ2-2; 8 nucleotides agree with TRBD1. This CDR3 contains 15 residues. V gave up 4 bases and J gave up 8 bases; unmatched junction bases: 9. CDR1 and CDR2 from the germline V gene are LNHDA and SQIVND (reference sequence). CDR3 in DNA: TGTGCCAGTAGTACTGGGACAGGCATAAAGGGGGAGCTGTTTTTT. Its protein is CASSTGTGIKGELFF.

This clonotype appeared many times. The rearrangement joins TRBV7-2 to TRBJ2-2; 8 nucleotides match TRBD2. The junction had 10 bases not matched to a gene; V was cut back by 1 base and J by 6 bases. The CDR3 sequence is 17 residues long. The germline gives CDR1 SGHTA, CDR2 FQGNSA. As DNA, the CDR3 is TGTGCCAGCAGCTTAGGGCCTCCCGGGACTAGTTCCGGGGAGCTGTTTTTT. Translation: CASSLGPPGTSSGELFF.

In its sample, this clonotype was seen a few times. V gene TRBV20-1 combines with J gene TRBJ1-1; possibly TRBD1 for D (5 bases). The CDR3 has 15 residues. The V gene's germline CDR1 is DFQATT and CDR2 SNEGSKA (reference sequence). The germline V and J ends were trimmed by 0 bases and 3 bases, with 14 bases remaining between them. The CDR3 here is CSARDPRVGDTEAFF. The CDR3 DNA reads TGCAGTGCTAGAGATCCCCGGGTGGGGGACACTGAAGCTTTCTTT.

V is TRBV4-3 and J is TRBJ2-1, with D hard to call. Trimming left V 0 bases short and J 9 bases short, with 12 bases between. Germline values: CDR1 LGHNA, CDR2 YSLEER. The length of the CDR3 is 14 residues. The CDR3 reads CASSQEIYVGEQFF. CDR3 nucleotide sequence: TGCGCCAGCAGCCAAGAAATATACGTAGGTGAGCAGTTCTTC.

This clonotype was observed a few times. The chain's CDR3 is CASSLDGGAYEQYF. The DNA for the CDR3 is TGTGCCAGCAGCCTGGATGGAGGGGCCTACGAGCAGTACTTC. The J gene is TRBJ2-7, the V gene TRBV7-2; D possibly corresponds to TRBD2 (6 bases). The CDR3 consists of 14 residues. In germline, CDR1 is SGHTA, CDR2 FQGNSA. With 5 bases removed from V and 2 bases from J, the gap between germline ends came to 13 bases.

This clonotype was seen ten or more times. The chain is built from TRBV11-2 and TRBJ2-3; 8 nucleotides agree with TRBD2. Per germline, CDR1 SGHAT and CDR2 FQNNGV. The CDR3 loop spans 15 amino acids. V shed 3 bases, J shed 1 base, and the junction held 3 bases outside the gene matches. This CDR3 is CASSFGTRGTDTQYF. The CDR3 bases are TGTGCCAGCAGCTTCGGGACTAGAGGCACAGATACGCAGTATTTT.

This clonotype has a count of ten or more. The chain joins TRBV7-9 to TRBJ2-1; D ambiguous. With 3 bases removed from V and 7 bases from J, the gap between germline ends came to 7 bases. Looked up from germline, CDR1 is SEHNR and CDR2 is FQNEAQ (reference sequence). The CDR3 loop spans 12 amino acids. The CDR3 sequence is CASSFLLNEQFF. In nucleotides, the CDR3 is TGTGCCAGCAGCTTTCTACTAAATGAGCAGTTCTTC.

This clonotype has only a few counts. V is TRBV6-5 and J is TRBJ1-4, with D perhaps matching TRBD1 (6 bases). The CDR3 consists of 14 residues. Trimming pared 4 bases from V and 10 bases from J, leaving 16 bases between. The V gene's germline CDR1 is MNHEY and CDR2 SVGAGI. Written as DNA, the CDR3 is TGTGCCAGCAGTTCCCACCGAGGGGGGCGAAAACTGTTTTTT. It translates to CASSSHRGGRKLFF.